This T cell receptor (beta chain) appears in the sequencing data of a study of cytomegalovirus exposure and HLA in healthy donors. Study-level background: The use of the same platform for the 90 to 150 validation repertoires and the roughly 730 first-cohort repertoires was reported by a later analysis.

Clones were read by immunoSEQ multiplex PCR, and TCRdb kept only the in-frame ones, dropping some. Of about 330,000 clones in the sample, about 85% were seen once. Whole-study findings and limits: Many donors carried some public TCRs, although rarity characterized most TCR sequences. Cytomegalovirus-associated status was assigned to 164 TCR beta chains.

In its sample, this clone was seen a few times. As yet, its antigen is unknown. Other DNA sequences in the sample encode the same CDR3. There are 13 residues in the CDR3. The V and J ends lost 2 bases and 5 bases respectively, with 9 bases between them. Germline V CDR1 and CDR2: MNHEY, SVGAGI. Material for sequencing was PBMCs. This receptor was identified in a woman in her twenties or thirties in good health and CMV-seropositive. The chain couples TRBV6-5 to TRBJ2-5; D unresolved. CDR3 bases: TGTGCCAGCAGTTACAGTGGGTGGGAGACCCAGTACTTC. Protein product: CASSYSGWETQYF.